These T cell receptor beta chains were read from a single sample in a study of T cell repertoires in cytomegalovirus infection. For these TCRs, the target antigens are not known. Each CDR3 protein gets one entry after TCRdb re-called the reads with MiXCR. The profile covers nearly 700,000 distinct CDR3 sequences, with roughly 30% appearing a single time and about 20% taken by the ten largest. The material sequenced was cultured PBMCs, taken from culture after CMV antigen stimulation. The receptors come from a human donor in good health (CMV status not recorded). Some clones in this sample may be carry-over from other donors' samples. Each CDR3 is given with its conserved first and last residue. A D gene is named only where the DNA matches it firmly. Part of the rows lack a size; the others show once, few, many or a class for expanded clones.

V,D,size,J,CDR3
TRBV7-6,NA,NA,TRBJ1-4,CASASNEKLFF
TRBV5-4,NA,few,TRBJ2-3,CASSSTRTKDTQYF
TRBV7-2,NA,few,TRBJ1-2,CASSLAKTRDPNGGYTF
TRBV6-1,NA,NA,TRBJ2-3,CASSVVTDTQYF
TRBV12-3/TRBV12-4,TRBD1,NA,TRBJ1-5,CASTFGDSGQPQHF
TRBV11-3,TRBD1,once,TRBJ2-1,CASGDRGSDEQFF
TRBV7-9,TRBD2,once,TRBJ2-5,CASSQIATGGPETQYF
TRBV2,NA,once,TRBJ1-1,CASSEWRGNTEAFF
TRBV7-6,NA,many,TRBJ2-2,CASSPPRATGELFF
TRBV12-3/TRBV12-4,NA,many,TRBJ1-1,CASKRAMVVNTEAFF
TRBV7-2,NA,many,TRBJ2-7,CASSLVFRGEQYF
TRBV28,NA,few,TRBJ2-1,CASSPPPTENEQFF
TRBV7-2,NA,NA,TRBJ2-5,CASSLASFKGETQYF
TRBV7-2,NA,NA,TRBJ2-1,CASSLARGEQFF
TRBV4-1,NA,NA,TRBJ2-2,CASSQGQSMNTGELFF
TRBV12-3/TRBV12-4,TRBD1,NA,TRBJ1-5,CASSPAGQHNQPQHF
TRBV12-3/TRBV12-4,TRBD1,few,TRBJ1-5,CASSLGTGGGDGQPQHF
TRBV28,TRBD2,many,TRBJ2-5,CASSHRTSGGETQYF
TRBV10-3,NA,NA,TRBJ2-7,CAISVFPYEQYF
TRBV10-3,NA,few,TRBJ2-5,CAIKKGLEETQYF